Following are 29 T cell receptor beta chains from one sample sequenced in a study of T cells in Graves' hyperthyroidism and ophthalmopathy. The investigators amplified TCR beta CDR3 regions from RNA transcripts. First-round RT-PCR with HTBI primers amplified the TCR CDR3 region. TCRdb itself ran the multiplex PCR reads through MiXCR, one entry per CDR3 protein. This table has fewer than 900,000 distinct CDR3 sequences, over 15% appearing once. Specimen: blood. These TCRs come from a woman in her 50s with Graves' hyperthyroidism that later progressed to Graves' ophthalmopathy.

This clonotype was counted a few times. The chain uses TRBV10-3 and TRBJ2-2, with a possible D match to TRBD2 (5 bases). CDR1 is ENHRY, CDR2 SYGVKD, per germline. V was trimmed by 0 bases and J by 6 bases, leaving 8 bases between them. The CDR3 length is 14 residues. CDR3 in amino acids: CAISESSAAGELFF. The CDR3 DNA follows: TGTGCCATCAGTGAGTCATCAGCGGCCGGGGAGCTGTTTTTT.

The chain links TRBV5-4 to TRBJ1-1; D not certain. In germline, CDR1 is SGHNT, CDR2 YYREEE (reference sequence). This CDR3 has 14 residues. The germline V and J ends were trimmed by 1 base and 1 base, with 8 bases remaining between them. CDR3 sequence (DNA): TGTGCCAGCAGCTTGCCGGGAACGAACACTGAAGCTTTCTTT. Translated, it gives CASSLPGTNTEAFF.

The V call is TRBV6-2 or TRBV6-3, the J call TRBJ1-1, with D unresolved. The CDR3 is made up of 12 amino acids. The V and J ends lost 2 bases and 6 bases respectively, with 7 bases between them. Germline V CDR1 and CDR2: MNHEY, SVGEGT. CDR3: CASSYGSPEAFF. In DNA, the CDR3 is TGTGCCAGCAGTTACGGGAGTCCTGAAGCTTTCTTT.

About this clonotype itself: The junction does not match germline at one end; this may be a read error. The J gene is TRBJ2-5, the V gene TRBV6-9; 7 bases fit TRBD1. CDR1 is MNHGY, CDR2 SVAAGI, per germline. The length of the CDR3 is 13 residues. The CDR3 protein is CASGYTGEETQYF. As DNA, the CDR3 is TGTGCCAGCGGTTACACAGGGGAAGAGACCCAGTACTTC.

The sample holds many counts of this clonotype. The chain has TRBV6-1 and TRBJ2-1, with 7 bases identical to TRBD2. V was pared by 8 bases and J by 7 bases, with 8 bases of the junction left unmatched. Germline V gene sequence: CDR1 MNHNS, CDR2 SASEGT. This CDR3 has 13 amino acids. The CDR3 is CASERDYINEQFF. CDR3 coding DNA: TGTGCCAGCGAGCGGGACTACATAAATGAGCAGTTCTTC.

The V gene is TRBV6-2 or TRBV6-3, the J gene TRBJ2-7, with 8 bases fitting TRBD1. The CDR3 consists of 14 residues. The junction had 5 bases not matched to a gene; V was cut back by 6 bases and J by 1 base. The germline V gene encodes CDR1 MNHEY and CDR2 SVGEGT. CDR3 protein: CASRGQGTSYEQYF. The CDR3 nucleotides read TGTGCCAGCAGAGGACAGGGAACATCCTACGAGCAGTACTTC.

The J gene is TRBJ1-1, the V gene TRBV30; no clear D gene. The CDR3 totals 13 residues. The ends were cut back, 8 bases at V and 1 base at J, with 14 bases in the middle. The germline V gene encodes CDR1 GTSNPN and CDR2 SVGIG (reference sequence). CDR3 sequence: CAASGSRNTEAFF. The CDR3 bases are TGTGCCGCGTCAGGAAGTCGGAACACTGAAGCTTTCTTT.

With respect to this clonotype: Possible read error: a much larger clone is one base away. This chain connects TRBV7-2 to TRBJ2-1; TRBD2 matches at 8 bases. The junction had 8 bases not matched to a gene; V was cut back by 5 bases and J by 5 bases. Germline loops: CDR1 SGHTA, CDR2 FQGNSA. CDR3 size: 15 residues. This CDR3 reads CASSIRTSIDNEQFF. The CDR3 DNA is TGTGCCAGCAGCATTAGGACTAGCATCGACAATGAGCAGTTCTTC.

The gene calls are TRBV12-3 or TRBV12-4 and TRBJ1-1, with D possibly TRBD1 on 5 matching bases. Trimming took off 3 bases at V and 0 bases at J, with 8 bases between the two ends. The CDR3 is 14 residues long. CDR3 loop: CASSFNRMNTEAFF. Written as DNA, the CDR3 is TGTGCCAGCAGTTTTAACAGGATGAACACTGAAGCTTTCTTT.

This clonotype was seen a handful of times. J is TRBJ1-4 and V is TRBV6-1; perhaps TRBD1 as D (5 bases). V gave up 4 bases and J gave up 3 bases, with 15 bases separating them. This CDR3 region has 16 residues. CDR1 is MNHNS and CDR2 is SASEGT in the germline V gene. CDR3 bases: TGTGCCAGCAGTGCCCGGGACGGAGTCCCTAATGAAAAACTGTTTTTT. This translates into CASSARDGVPNEKLFF.

This clonotype was detected many times. V and J are TRBV20-1 and TRBJ2-7, with a weak D call TRBD2 (6 bases). Germline-derived CDR1 and CDR2 are DFQATT and SNEGSKA (reference sequence). Trimming stripped 6 bases from V and 0 bases from J, with 12 bases between. The CDR3 is 13 amino acids. The DNA of the CDR3 is TGCAGTGCATTAGCGGCGGACTCCTACGAGCAGTACTTC. It yields the protein CSALAADSYEQYF.

This clonotype has a handful of counts. The J gene is TRBJ1-5, the V gene TRBV4-1, with 7 bases aligning to TRBD1. Germline lookup yields CDR1 MGHRA and CDR2 YSYEKL. This CDR3 contains 16 residues. The J segment lost 4 bases and the V segment lost 1 base, leaving 7 bases of the junction unmatched. The CDR3, as DNA: TGCGCCAGCAGCCAAGCCCCAGGGGGACAAAATCAGCCCCAGCATTTT. Translating it yields CASSQAPGGQNQPQHF.

This clonotype was seen repeatedly, ten times or more. The chain links TRBV7-8 to TRBJ2-2, with 10 bases that match TRBD1. The V and J ends lost 4 bases and 2 bases, in that order; junction bases with no gene match: 7. The CDR3 spans 17 residues. Germline lookup yields CDR1 SGHVS and CDR2 FQNEAQ. The CDR3 DNA is TGTGCCAGCAGCTCGCCACGGGACAGGGGAAACACCGGGGAGCTGTTTTTT. Translated, it gives CASSSPRDRGNTGELFF.

The chain has TRBV5-4 and TRBJ2-1, with TRBD2 as a possible D gene (5 bases). The germline gives CDR1 SGHNT, CDR2 YYREEE (reference sequence). The CDR3 totals 14 residues. The V end lost 4 bases, the J end lost 0 bases, and 8 bases lay between the germline ends. The CDR3 nucleotides are TGTGCCAGCAGCCCGACTACCTCCTACAATGAGCAGTTCTTC. It yields the protein CASSPTTSYNEQFF.

The chain couples TRBV6-2 or TRBV6-3 to TRBJ2-1, with a tentative D call TRBD2 (5 bases). V was cut by 0 bases and J by 0 bases, with 15 bases left in between. This CDR3 is 18 amino acids long. The germline gives CDR1 MNHEY, CDR2 SVGEGT. Written as DNA, the CDR3 is TGTGCCAGCAGTTACTCCCCGGCTTCTAGCAGCTCCTACAATGAGCAGTTCTTC. The encoded protein is CASSYSPASSSSYNEQFF.

Regarding this clonotype: The junction differs from germline at one of its ends, possibly a read error. The chain employs TRBV7-9 and TRBJ2-7, with D tentatively TRBD2 (7 bases). Germline CDR1 is SEHNR and CDR2 is FQNEAQ (reference sequence). The CDR3 spans 14 residues. This CDR3 is CASSHKGGGREQHF. In DNA form, the CDR3 reads TGTGCCAGCAGCCACAAAGGGGGGGGACGCGAGCAGCACTTC.

This clonotype showed up just a few times. The chain recombines TRBV12-3 or TRBV12-4 with TRBJ1-5; D unclear. There are 16 residues in the CDR3. The V and J ends lost 3 bases and 3 bases respectively, with 15 bases between them. CDR3: CASSFLGGSNNQPQHF. In DNA, the CDR3 is TGTGCCAGCAGTTTTTTGGGAGGGTCTAACAATCAGCCCCAGCATTTT.

This clonotype was seen ten or more times. The chain has TRBV12-3 or TRBV12-4 and TRBJ2-3, with D uncertain. This CDR3 contains 16 residues. The germline V and J ends were trimmed by 2 bases and 2 bases, with 14 bases remaining between them. CDR3 DNA: TGTGCCAGCAGTTTAACCCCTCCGGACCACACAGATACGCAGTATTTT. This encodes CASSLTPPDHTDTQYF.

V is TRBV29-1 and J is TRBJ2-7; tentative D call: TRBD1 (6 bases). Germline V gene lookup returns CDR1 SQVTM and CDR2 ANQGSEA. The CDR3 consists of 14 residues. V was pared by 6 bases and J by 0 bases, with 15 bases between. In DNA, the CDR3 is TGCAGCGTCCGTGACAGGTCGAGCTCCTACGAGCAGTACTTC. It translates to CSVRDRSSSYEQYF.

The chain links TRBV2 to TRBJ1-5; possibly TRBD1 for D (5 bases). There are 13 residues in the CDR3. Germline V gene data show CDR1 as SNHLY and CDR2 as FYNNEI. The V end was cut by 5 bases, the J end by 9 bases, with 14 bases between. The CDR3 DNA reads TGTGCCAGCAGTCGGGTCAACGGGGGGCCCCAGCATTTT. This gives the protein CASSRVNGGPQHF. Supplemented by reference TRBV2 and TRBJ1-5, the full variable domain reads EPEVTQTPSHQVTQMGQEVILRCVPISNHLYFYWYRQILGQKVEFLVSFYNNEISEKSEIFDDQFSVERPDGSNFTLKIRSTKLEDSAMYFCASSRVNGGPQHFGDGTRLSIL.

V usage is TRBV7-3 and J usage is TRBJ2-2, with 7 bases matching TRBD1. Germline V gives CDR1 SGHTA, CDR2 FQGTGA. Trimming at V came to 0 bases and at J to 7 bases, leaving 2 bases not matched to a gene. The CDR3 is made up of 14 amino acids. The CDR3 nucleotides read TGTGCCAGCAGCTTAACGACAGGGCGCGGGGAGCTGTTTTTT. It is translated as CASSLTTGRGELFF. The complete variable domain, with remaining parts taken from reference TRBV7-3 and TRBJ2-2, reads GAGVSQTPSNKVTEKGKYVELRCDPISGHTALYWYRQSLGQGPEFLIYFQGTGAADDSGLPNDRFFAVRPEGSVSTLKIQRTERGDSAVYLCASSLTTGRGELFFGEGSRLTVL.

This clonotype was detected many times. The chain has TRBV4-1 and TRBJ2-3; 8 bases are shared with TRBD1. Germline values: CDR1 MGHRA, CDR2 YSYEKL. J was trimmed by 6 bases and V by 4 bases; bases with no gene match: 9. The CDR3 totals 15 residues. CDR3 residues: CASSLRDRLVDTQYF. CDR3 sequence (DNA): TGCGCCAGCAGCCTACGGGACAGGCTGGTCGATACGCAGTATTTT.

The J gene is TRBJ1-1, the V gene TRBV30; TRBD1 matches 10 bases. There are 13 residues in the CDR3. Germline-derived CDR1 and CDR2 are GTSNPN and SVGIG (reference sequence). The J segment lost 7 bases and the V segment lost 1 base, leaving 3 bases of the junction unmatched. This chain's CDR3 is CAWSGQGAGEAFF. The CDR3 DNA sequence: TGTGCCTGGAGTGGACAGGGGGCTGGTGAAGCTTTCTTT.

This clonotype was seen many times. This sequence joins TRBV9 and TRBJ1-2, with a possible D match to TRBD1 (5 bases). The CDR3 runs to 17 residues. Trimming left V 0 bases short and J 9 bases short, with 24 bases between. The germline V gene encodes CDR1 SGDLS and CDR2 YYNGEE. The CDR3 sequence is CASSVGTGRKTFLSYTF. The CDR3, as DNA: TGTGCCAGCAGCGTAGGTACAGGCCGCAAGACATTTCTGAGCTACACCTTC.

This clonotype was seen at least ten times. V gene TRBV7-3 combines with J gene TRBJ2-1, with TRBD2 as a possible D gene (5 bases). Germline loops: CDR1 SGHTA, CDR2 FQGTGA. Trimming took 8 bases from V and 8 from J, leaving 13 bases between them. This CDR3 is 12 amino acids long. The CDR3 loop reads CASGLQGHEQFF. The CDR3 coding sequence is TGTGCCAGCGGACTTCAAGGCCATGAGCAGTTCTTC.

As for this clonotype: This may be a read error: a much more frequent sequence differs by one nucleotide. The V gene is TRBV20-1, the J gene TRBJ2-4, with 8 bases aligning to TRBD1. CDR1 is DFQATT and CDR2 is SNEGSKA in the germline V gene (reference sequence). This CDR3 contains 15 residues. The CDR3 here is CSARDVSGGENIRYF. In nucleotides, the CDR3 is TGCAGTGCTAGAGATGTGTCAGGGGGCGAAAACATTCGGTACTTC.

In this sample, this clonotype turned up a few times. The chain has TRBV29-1 and TRBJ1-2, with D hard to call. With 7 bases removed from V and 4 bases from J, the gap between germline ends came to 10 bases. CDR1 is SQVTM and CDR2 is ANQGSEA in the germline V gene. CDR3 length: 11 amino acids. CDR3 nucleotide sequence: TGCAGCGGCGAGTTTGGCTATGGCTACACCTTC. Residues: CSGEFGYGYTF.

This clonotype was seen more than once but under ten times. The chain uses TRBV6-1 and TRBJ2-7, with 8 positions matching TRBD1. In germline, CDR1 is MNHNS, CDR2 SASEGT. The CDR3 has 15 residues. V shed 5 bases, J shed 3 bases, and the junction held 9 bases outside the gene matches. CDR3 nucleotide sequence: TGTGCCAGCAGTCAAGAACAGGGGGGTAGCTACGAGCAGTACTTC. The encoded protein is CASSQEQGGSYEQYF.

This clonotype was detected many times. V usage is TRBV9 and J usage is TRBJ1-5; 7 bases are shared with TRBD1. The CDR3 contains 15 residues. Trimming cost V 0 bases and J 3 bases; bases outside gene matches: 3. Germline V gene lookup returns CDR1 SGDLS and CDR2 YYNGEE. CDR3 sequence (DNA): TGTGCCAGCAGCGTAGGTGACAGGGCCAATCAGCCCCAGCATTTT. Its protein is CASSVGDRANQPQHF. The full variable domain, its missing parts supplied by reference TRBV9 and TRBJ1-5, is DSGVTQTPKHLITATGQRVTLRCSPRSGDLSVYWYQQSLDQGLQFLIQYYNGEERAKGNILERFSAQQFPDLHSELNLSSLELGDSALYFCASSVGDRANQPQHFGDGTRLSIL.